The rows below give T cell receptor beta chains drawn from one sample of a study of technical replicates of blood from several donors. Repertoires were generated with immunoSEQ multiplex PCR, while TCRdb's copy carries only in-frame clones and drops some. This table has 65,000 to 80,000 clones, over 90% appearing once. Input material: T cells isolated from PBMCs. The receptors were gathered from a human donor in good health. Both conserved end residues are part of each CDR3. A D gene is named only where the DNA matches it firmly. A clone size is listed for some rows: how often the clone was seen (once, few, many), or a class if it is expanded.

-	TRBV27	TRBJ2-3	-	CASSLGAKVDTQYF	TGTGCCAGCAGTTTAGGGGCCAAGGTGGATACGCAGTATTTT
-	TRBV7-9	TRBJ1-2	-	CASSHEAQGWGYTF	TGTGCCAGCAGTCATGAGGCCCAGGGTTGGGGCTACACCTTC
-	TRBV11-2	TRBJ2-7	-	CASSLEGGAIYEQYF	TGTGCCAGCAGCTTAGAAGGAGGAGCAATCTACGAGCAGTACTTC
-	TRBV6-5	TRBJ1-1	once	CASRTLTDLNTEAFF	TGTGCCAGCAGGACCCTGACAGATCTGAACACTGAAGCTTTCTTT
-	TRBV19	TRBJ2-1	many	CASTTHSLLAGYNEQFF	TGTGCCAGTACAACCCATTCCCTACTAGCAGGATACAATGAGCAGTTCTTC
TRBD1	TRBV11-3	TRBJ1-3	-	CASSLYRTGALSGNTIYF	TGTGCCAGCAGCTTATACCGGACAGGCGCACTCTCTGGAAACACCATATATTTT
-	TRBV27	TRBJ1-5	-	CASSFAGSNQPQHF	TGTGCCAGCAGTTTTGCCGGTAGCAATCAGCCCCAGCATTTT
-	TRBV12-5	TRBJ1-4	-	CASGLVLGSDTEKLFF	TGTGCTAGTGGTTTGGTTCTTGGCTCTGATACGGAAAAACTGTTTTTT
TRBD1	TRBV27	TRBJ1-4	-	CASSLPALRQGPNEKLFF	TGTGCCAGCAGTTTACCCGCACTACGACAGGGGCCAAATGAAAAACTGTTTTTT
-	TRBV25-1	TRBJ1-2	-	CASSEFAESHGYTF	TGTGCCAGCAGTGAATTCGCGGAATCCCATGGCTACACCTTC
-	TRBV6-5	TRBJ1-4	few	CASQGYGKLFF	TGTGCCAGTCAGGGTTATGGAAAACTGTTTTTT
-	TRBV5-1	TRBJ2-1	-	CASSLSSYNEQFF	TGCGCCAGCAGCCTTAGCTCCTACAATGAGCAGTTCTTC
-	TRBV5-6	TRBJ2-1	-	CASSLAKGSRGNEQFF	TGTGCCAGCAGCTTGGCCAAGGGATCAAGGGGCAATGAGCAGTTCTTC
TRBD1	TRBV28	TRBJ1-5	-	CASSPGQGDNQPQHF	TGTGCCAGCAGCCCCGGACAGGGGGACAATCAGCCCCAGCATTTT
-	TRBV4-1	TRBJ2-1	few	CASSQDSGNEQFF	TGCGCCAGCAGCCAAGATTCCGGCAATGAGCAGTTCTTC
-	TRBV19	TRBJ1-5	-	CASDAGGNNQPQHF	TGTGCCAGCGACGCTGGAGGTAACAATCAGCCCCAGCATTTT
TRBD2	TRBV4-1	TRBJ2-4	-	CASSQDPPLANLKNIQYF	TGCGCCAGCAGCCAAGATCCTCCACTAGCGAACCTCAAAAACATTCAGTACTTC
TRBD2	TRBV4-2	TRBJ2-3	-	CASSQERERELRDTQYF	TGTGCCAGCAGCCAAGAAAGAGAGCGGGAATTGAGAGATACGCAGTATTTT
TRBD1	TRBV6-5	TRBJ1-1	-	CASSSETGTFF	TGTGCCAGCAGTTCAGAGACAGGGACTTTCTTT
-	TRBV7-8	TRBJ1-2	-	CASSLYSGGETAFYTF	TGTGCCAGCAGCTTATATTCGGGGGGTGAGACGGCGTTCTACACCTTC
-	TRBV5-1	TRBJ1-1	-	CASSSFDMGDTEAFF	TGCGCCAGCAGCTCTTTTGACATGGGAGACACTGAAGCTTTCTTT
TRBD2	TRBV2	TRBJ2-7	once	CASSEIPSGSGEQYF	TGTGCCAGCAGTGAAATACCTAGCGGGAGTGGGGAGCAGTACTTC
-	TRBV7-9	TRBJ1-1	-	CASSLTDGMNTEAFF	TGTGCCAGCAGCTTAACGGACGGGATGAACACTGAAGCTTTCTTT
-	TRBV14	TRBJ2-5	few	CASSQRIRGQETQYF	TGTGCCAGCAGCCAACGCATTCGGGGCCAAGAGACCCAGTACTTC